This T cell receptor (beta chain) is from a study of blood T cell repertoires in COVID-19. Using immunoSEQ multiplex PCR, the repertoire was profiled, and TCRdb retains in-frame clones only, with some absent. The sample records about 210,000 clones, around 88% being singletons. V was clipped by 2 bases and J by 8 bases, with 9 bases between them. This CDR3 spans 13 amino acids. The specimen was PBMCs or T cells enriched from blood (not recorded which). The V and J genes are TRBV12-3 or TRBV12-4 and TRBJ2-2; D not resolved. The sequence was collected from a woman in her 40s with acute COVID-19. CDR3 nucleotides: TGTGCCAGCAGTTTATATCTGTCGGGGGAGCTGTTTTTT. Translation: CASSLYLSGELFF.